This TCR beta chain was sequenced in a study of regulatory T cells in long-lasting Graves disease. Investigators prepared the TCR beta libraries by applying iRepertoire HTBI primers and Arm-PCR of CDR3 regions. TCRdb fed the multiplex PCR reads into MiXCR, producing one record per CDR3 protein. Of a few hundred thousand distinct CDR3 sequences listed, around 20% are singletons. This clonotype was observed at least ten times. V was shortened by 8 bases and J by 2 bases, with 7 bases between the two germline ends. Germline CDR1 and CDR2: MNHNS and SASEGT. The CDR3 totals 11 residues. The time point is: newly diagnosed GD, antithyroid drugs for less than 3 months. PBMCs were the source of the RNA used for TCR sequencing.

Specimen: peripheral blood mononuclear cells (PBMCs), collected at new diagnosis, from a patient treated with antithyroid drugs. The origin of this receptor is a female donor with Graves disease. The rearrangement uses TRBV6-1 and TRBJ2-7; D is unresolved. In DNA form, the CDR3 reads TGTGCCAGCGTCAGAACCTACGAGCAGTACTTC. Protein sequence: CASVRTYEQYF.